The 5 T cell receptor beta chains below come from one sample, sequenced in a study of Ad26.COV2.S vaccination and SARS-CoV-2 variants. The treatment: some 20 received Ad26.COV2.S at low or high dose, single or two shots; several received placebo; per-sample allocation not given. Samples came from day 63 after the first vaccine or placebo injection. Libraries were prepared by immunoSEQ multiplex PCR; TCRdb keeps only in-frame clonotypes and omits some of them. The top ten hold around 1.9% of the sample, which has about 410,000 clones, 89% seen once. Sequencing used peripheral blood, obtained in a trial of Ad26.COV2.S vaccine versus placebo. These receptors all stem from a person between 18 and 60 years old who received the Ad26.COV2.S COVID-19 vaccine or a placebo.

The V gene is TRBV7-2, the J gene TRBJ1-1, with a tentative D call TRBD1 (6 bases). The CDR3 has 14 amino acids. V lost 0 bases and J lost 4, with 9 bases in between. Germline CDR1 reads SGHTA; CDR2 reads FQGNSA. This CDR3 reads CASSLAGRGTEAFF. The DNA for the CDR3 is TGTGCCAGCAGCTTAGCTGGCAGGGGCACTGAAGCTTTCTTT.

V is TRBV19 and J is TRBJ2-7; 13 bases fit TRBD2. The CDR3 is 18 amino acids. Trimming took 4 bases from V and 6 from J; bases not matched to a gene: 15. The germline V gene has CDR1 LNHDA and CDR2 SQIVND (reference sequence). As DNA, the CDR3 is TGTGCCAGTAGTAAGACTTTCGGGACTAGCGGGACGGGATTCGAGCAGTACTTC. Protein product: CASSKTFGTSGTGFEQYF.

V gene TRBV5-1 combines with J gene TRBJ2-1; 7 positions agree with TRBD1. In germline, CDR1 is SGHRS, CDR2 YFSETQ. The CDR3 extends over 14 amino acids. V trimming: 7 bases; J trimming: 4 bases; junction bases outside the gene matches: 8. The CDR3 nucleotides are TGCGCCAGCTCCCTCGGGACAGTTTACAATGAGCAGTTCTTC. As protein: CASSLGTVYNEQFF. Looking up the rest from reference TRBV5-1 and TRBJ2-1 gives the full variable domain: KAGVTQTPRYLIKTRGQQVTLSCSPISGHRSVSWYQQTPGQGLQFLFEYFSETQRNKGNFPGRFSGRQFSNSRSEMNVSTLELGDSALYLCASSLGTVYNEQFFGPGTRLTVL.

This clone has a single count. This rearrangement joins TRBV6-1 to TRBJ1-2; D is perhaps TRBD1 (6 bases). The CDR3 is 14 residues long. CDR1 is MNHNS, CDR2 SASEGT, per germline. Deletions cut 3 bases from V and 3 bases from J, with 11 bases between. The CDR3 region is CASSDWTAHYGYTF. CDR3 in DNA: TGTGCCAGCAGTGATTGGACAGCCCACTATGGCTACACCTTC.

The genes are TRBV9 and TRBJ2-2; D uncertain. The CDR3 consists of 13 residues. Germline CDR1 is SGDLS and CDR2 is YYNGEE. The germline V and J ends were trimmed by 4 bases and 2 bases, with 6 bases remaining between them. CDR3 coding DNA: TGTGCCAGCAGCCCGCACAACACCGGGGAGCTGTTTTTT. Amino acid sequence: CASSPHNTGELFF.